This T cell receptor (beta chain) was sequenced for a study of blood T cell repertoires in COVID-19. The wider study: In each case, the material was cDNA or gDNA derived from T cells, B-cell-depleted T cells, or PBMCs.

V gave up 0 bases and J gave up 5 bases; unmatched junction bases: 2. This CDR3 is 15 amino acids long. The germline V gene has CDR1 LNHDA and CDR2 SQIVND (reference sequence). Produced via immunoSEQ multiplex PCR; TCRdb's table is partial and in-frame only. The sample contains 150,000 to 200,000 clones, around 85% of which appear only once. This clonotype was obtained from a man in his fifties or sixties with active or convalescent COVID-19. The J gene is TRBJ1-1, the V gene TRBV19; 11 positions agree with TRBD1. Sequencing was carried out using peripheral blood. CDR3 residues: CASSIDGTGGTEAFF. The CDR3 DNA reads as TGTGCCAGTAGTATAGATGGGACAGGGGGGACTGAAGCTTTCTTT.